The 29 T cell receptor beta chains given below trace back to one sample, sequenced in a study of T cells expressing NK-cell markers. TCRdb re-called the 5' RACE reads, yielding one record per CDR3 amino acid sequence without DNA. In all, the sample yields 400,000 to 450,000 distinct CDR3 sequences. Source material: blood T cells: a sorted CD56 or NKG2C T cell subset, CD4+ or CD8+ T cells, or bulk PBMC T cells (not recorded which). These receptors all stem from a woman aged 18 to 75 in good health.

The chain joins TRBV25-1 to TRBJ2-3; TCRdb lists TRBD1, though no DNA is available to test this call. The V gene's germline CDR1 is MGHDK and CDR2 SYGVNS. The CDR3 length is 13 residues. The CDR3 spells CASSGDRGDTQYF.

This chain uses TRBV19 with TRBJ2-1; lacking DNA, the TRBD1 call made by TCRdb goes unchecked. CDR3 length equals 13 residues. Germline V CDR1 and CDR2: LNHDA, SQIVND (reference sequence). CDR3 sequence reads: CASGRDGYNEQFF.

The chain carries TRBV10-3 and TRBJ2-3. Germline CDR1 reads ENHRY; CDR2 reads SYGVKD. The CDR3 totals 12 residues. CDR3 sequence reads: CAISESPDTQYF.

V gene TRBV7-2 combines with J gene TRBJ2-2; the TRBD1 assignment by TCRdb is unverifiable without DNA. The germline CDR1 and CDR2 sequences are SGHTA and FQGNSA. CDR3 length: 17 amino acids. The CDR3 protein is CASSSPRIERNTGELFF.

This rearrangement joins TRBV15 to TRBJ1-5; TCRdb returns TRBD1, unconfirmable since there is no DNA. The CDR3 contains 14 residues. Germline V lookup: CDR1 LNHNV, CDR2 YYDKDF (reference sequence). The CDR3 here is CATSRDRGGSAQHF.

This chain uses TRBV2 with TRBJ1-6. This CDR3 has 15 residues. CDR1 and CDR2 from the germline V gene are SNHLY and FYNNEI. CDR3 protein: CASSDESSYNSPLHF.

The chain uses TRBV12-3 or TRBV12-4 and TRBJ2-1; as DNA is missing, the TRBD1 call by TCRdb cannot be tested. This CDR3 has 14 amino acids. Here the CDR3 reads CASSRARGQDEQFF.

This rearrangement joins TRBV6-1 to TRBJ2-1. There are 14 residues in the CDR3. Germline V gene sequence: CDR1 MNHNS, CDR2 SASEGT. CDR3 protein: CASSLTPSCNEQFF.

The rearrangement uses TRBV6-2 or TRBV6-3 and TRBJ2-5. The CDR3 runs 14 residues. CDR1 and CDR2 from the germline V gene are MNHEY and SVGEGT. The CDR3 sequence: CASSYPDNQETQYF.

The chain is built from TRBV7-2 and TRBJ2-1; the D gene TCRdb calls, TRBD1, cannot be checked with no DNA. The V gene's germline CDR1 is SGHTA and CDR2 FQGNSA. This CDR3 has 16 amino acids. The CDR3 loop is CASSLTGLPLYNEQFF.

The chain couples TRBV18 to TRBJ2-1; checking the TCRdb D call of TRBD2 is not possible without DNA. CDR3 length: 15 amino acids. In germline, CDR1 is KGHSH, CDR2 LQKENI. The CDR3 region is CASSPHLVTENEQFF.

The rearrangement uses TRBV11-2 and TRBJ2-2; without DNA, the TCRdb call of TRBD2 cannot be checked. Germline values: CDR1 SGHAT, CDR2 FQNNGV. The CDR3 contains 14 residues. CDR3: CASSPDRRVGELFF.

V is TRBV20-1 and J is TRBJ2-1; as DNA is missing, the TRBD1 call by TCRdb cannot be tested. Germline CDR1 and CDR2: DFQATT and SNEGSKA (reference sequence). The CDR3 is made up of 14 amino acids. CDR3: CSARDVGGYNEQFF.

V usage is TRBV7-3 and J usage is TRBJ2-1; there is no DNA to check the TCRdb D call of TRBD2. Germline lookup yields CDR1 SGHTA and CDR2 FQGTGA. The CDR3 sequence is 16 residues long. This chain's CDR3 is CASSPPQRGGGNEQFF.

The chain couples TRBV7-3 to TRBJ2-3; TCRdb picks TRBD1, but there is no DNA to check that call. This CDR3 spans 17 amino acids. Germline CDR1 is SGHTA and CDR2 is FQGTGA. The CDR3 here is CASSSTTGGGSTDTQYF.

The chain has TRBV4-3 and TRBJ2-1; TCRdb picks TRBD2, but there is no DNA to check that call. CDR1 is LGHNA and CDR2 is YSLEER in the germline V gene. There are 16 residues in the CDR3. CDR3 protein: CASSHELAGSYNEQFF.

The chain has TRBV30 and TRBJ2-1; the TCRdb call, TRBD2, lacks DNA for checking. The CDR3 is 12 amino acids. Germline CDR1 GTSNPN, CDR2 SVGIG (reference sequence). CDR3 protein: CAWRGDPNEQFF.

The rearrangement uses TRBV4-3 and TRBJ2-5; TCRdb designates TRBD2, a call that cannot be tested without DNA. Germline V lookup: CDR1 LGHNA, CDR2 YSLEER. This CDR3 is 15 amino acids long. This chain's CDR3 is CASSQDRANQETQYF.

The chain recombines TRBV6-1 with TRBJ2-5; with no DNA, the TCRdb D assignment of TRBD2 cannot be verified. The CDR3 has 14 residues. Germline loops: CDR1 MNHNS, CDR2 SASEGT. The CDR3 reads CASAAGHVRETQYF.

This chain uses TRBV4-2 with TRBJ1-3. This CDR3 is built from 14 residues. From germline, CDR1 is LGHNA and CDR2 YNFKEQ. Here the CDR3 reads CASSGVVSGNTIYF.

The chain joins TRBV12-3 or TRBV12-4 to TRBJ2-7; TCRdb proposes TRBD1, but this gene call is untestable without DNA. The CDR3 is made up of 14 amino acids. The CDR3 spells CASRWTGDSYEQYF.

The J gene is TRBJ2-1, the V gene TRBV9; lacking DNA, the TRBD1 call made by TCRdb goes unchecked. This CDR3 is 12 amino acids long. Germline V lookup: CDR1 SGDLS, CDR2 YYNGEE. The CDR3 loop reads CASSVGGGEQFF.

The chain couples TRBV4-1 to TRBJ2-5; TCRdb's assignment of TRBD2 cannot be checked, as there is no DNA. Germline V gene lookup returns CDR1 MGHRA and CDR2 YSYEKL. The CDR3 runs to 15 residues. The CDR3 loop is CASSPGTTTEETQYF.

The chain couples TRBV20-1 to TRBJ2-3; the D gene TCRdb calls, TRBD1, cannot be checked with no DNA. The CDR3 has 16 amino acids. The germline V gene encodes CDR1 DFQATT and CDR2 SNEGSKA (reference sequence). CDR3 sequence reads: CSASRRRGAGTDTQYF.

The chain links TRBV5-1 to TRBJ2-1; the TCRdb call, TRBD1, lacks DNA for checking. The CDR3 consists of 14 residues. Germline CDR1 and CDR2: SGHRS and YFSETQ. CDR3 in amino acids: CASRPDRNLDEQFF.

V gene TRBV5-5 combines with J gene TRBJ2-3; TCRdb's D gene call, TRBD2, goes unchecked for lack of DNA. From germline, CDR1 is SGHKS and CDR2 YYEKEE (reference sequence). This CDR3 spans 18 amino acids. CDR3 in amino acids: CASSKPTKPAGATDTQYF.

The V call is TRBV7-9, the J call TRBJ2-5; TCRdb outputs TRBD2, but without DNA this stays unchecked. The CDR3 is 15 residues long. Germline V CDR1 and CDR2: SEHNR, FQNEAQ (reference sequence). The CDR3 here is CASSLNPSGQETQYF.

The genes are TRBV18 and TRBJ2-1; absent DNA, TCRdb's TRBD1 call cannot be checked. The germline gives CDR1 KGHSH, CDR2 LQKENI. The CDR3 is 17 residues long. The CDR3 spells CASSPLAGGEGNNEQFF.

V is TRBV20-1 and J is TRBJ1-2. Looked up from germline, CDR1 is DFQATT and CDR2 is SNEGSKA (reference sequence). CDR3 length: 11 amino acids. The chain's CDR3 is CSAMALDGYTF.